One and the same sample provided the 28 T cell receptor beta chains below, sequenced in a study of monozygotic twins with cystic fibrosis. Assay used: immunoSEQ multiplex PCR; TCRdb lists only in-frame clones, some missing. The repertoire includes about 36,000 clones, under 95% of them detected once, and less than 0.2% sits in the top ten. What was sequenced was blood. The receptor source for this set is a boy younger than 10 with cystic fibrosis.

The genes are TRBV6-5 and TRBJ1-2, with D possibly matching TRBD1 (5 bases). This CDR3 region has 15 residues. CDR1 is MNHEY, CDR2 SVGAGI, per germline. V dropped 6 bases and J dropped 3 bases, with 17 bases sitting between them. CDR3: CASRVLARGDYGYTF. The CDR3 bases are TGTGCCAGCAGAGTACTGGCTCGGGGCGACTATGGCTACACCTTC.

This chain connects TRBV6-1 to TRBJ2-1; 14 nucleotides line up with TRBD2. CDR3 length: 21 residues. The germline gives CDR1 MNHNS, CDR2 SASEGT. Trimming at V came to 1 base and at J to 3 bases, leaving 14 bases not matched to a gene. The DNA of the CDR3 is TGTGCCAGCAGTGAAGGGATTGGGACTAGCGGGGGTCATGGGCGCTACAATGAGCAGTTCTTC. The encoded protein is CASSEGIGTSGGHGRYNEQFF.

The chain uses TRBV5-1 and TRBJ2-5; 15 bases map to TRBD2. CDR3 length equals 19 residues. J was trimmed by 0 bases and V by 3 bases; bases with no gene match: 9. Germline CDR1 SGHRS, CDR2 YFSETQ. CDR3 sequence (DNA): TGCGCCAGCAGCTGGACGACCGGGACTAGCGGGGGGTACCAAGAGACCCAGTACTTC. Translating gives CASSWTTGTSGGYQETQYF.

Of note for this clone: An end of the junction does not agree with germline; a read error may underlie this. The chain recombines TRBV7-6 with TRBJ1-1, with a weak D call TRBD1 (5 bases). CDR1 and CDR2 from the germline V gene are SGHVS and FNYEAQ. This CDR3 is built from 13 residues. The CDR3 reads CASSLAGETEAFF. The CDR3 DNA sequence: TGTGCCAGCAGCCTAGCGGGGGAAACTGAAGCTTTCTTT.

The chain recombines TRBV14 with TRBJ2-2; TRBD1 matches 7 bases. The ends lost 4 bases at V and 1 base at J; junction bases unmatched: 6. The germline V gene encodes CDR1 SGHDN and CDR2 FVKESK. The CDR3 loop spans 16 amino acids. CDR3 sequence (DNA): TGTGCCAGCAGCCTACAGGGACAGCTGAACACCGGGGAGCTGTTTTTT. As protein: CASSLQGQLNTGELFF. Combining the CDR3 with reference TRBV14 and TRBJ2-2 gives the whole variable domain EAGVTQFPSHSVIEKGQTVTLRCDPISGHDNLYWYRRVMGKEIKFLLHFVKESKQDESGMPNNRFLAERTGGTYSTLKVQPAELEDSGVYFCASSLQGQLNTGELFFGEGSRLTVL.

J is TRBJ1-1 and V is TRBV10-3; no clear D. The CDR3 has 14 amino acids. CDR1 and CDR2 from the germline V gene are ENHRY and SYGVKD. V was cut by 6 bases and J by 0 bases, with 11 bases left in between. The CDR3 here is CAIRYEAVNTEAFF. In DNA form, the CDR3 reads TGTGCCATCAGATATGAGGCGGTGAACACTGAAGCTTTCTTT.

This chain links TRBV29-1 with TRBJ2-5; 8 bases map to TRBD2. The germline CDR1 and CDR2 sequences are SQVTM and ANQGSEA. V shed 4 bases, J shed 1 base, and the junction held 5 bases outside the gene matches. This CDR3 comprises 14 residues. This chain's CDR3 is CSVGRGALQETQYF. CDR3 DNA sequence: TGCAGCGTTGGGCGGGGGGCCCTCCAAGAGACCCAGTACTTC.

This sequence joins TRBV2 and TRBJ2-1, with D possibly matching TRBD2 (6 bases). CDR1 and CDR2 from the germline V gene are SNHLY and FYNNEI. The CDR3 is made up of 14 amino acids. The V end was cut by 7 bases, the J end by 3 bases, with 13 bases between. In DNA form, the CDR3 reads TGTGCCAGCACCGCGGGACCTAGCTACAATGAGCAGTTCTTC. Protein product: CASTAGPSYNEQFF.

V gene TRBV7-9 combines with J gene TRBJ1-1; TRBD1 agrees at 7 bases. Per the germline V gene, CDR1 is SEHNR and CDR2 is FQNEAQ (reference sequence). The ends lost 5 bases at V and 0 bases at J; junction bases unmatched: 3. The CDR3 is 14 amino acids. The CDR3 DNA follows: TGTGCCAGCAGCATCGGACAGGTGAACACTGAAGCTTTCTTT. Residues: CASSIGQVNTEAFF.

The J gene is TRBJ2-4, the V gene TRBV25-1; 8 bases match TRBD1. CDR1 is MGHDK and CDR2 is SYGVNS in the germline V gene. The CDR3 consists of 14 residues. Trimming removed 3 bases from V and 8 bases from J; junction bases left unmatched: 6. The CDR3 protein is CASSETGEVDIQYF. As DNA, the CDR3 is TGTGCCAGCAGTGAGACAGGGGAGGTGGACATTCAGTACTTC.

The rearrangement links TRBV7-9 to TRBJ2-7; 9 bases are a match to TRBD1. The CDR3 has 14 residues. In germline, CDR1 is SEHNR, CDR2 FQNEAQ (reference sequence). Trimming removed 5 bases from V and 6 bases from J; junction bases left unmatched: 8. The DNA for the CDR3 is TGTGCCAGCAGCCCCGGGACAGGGAAGGGCGAGCAGTACTTC. It codes for CASSPGTGKGEQYF.

This clone has a handful of counts. V usage is TRBV19 and J usage is TRBJ2-5, with D perhaps given as TRBD1 or TRBD2 (5 bases each). V was trimmed by 1 base and J by 5 bases, leaving 5 bases between them. The germline CDR1 and CDR2 sequences are LNHDA and SQIVND (reference sequence). The CDR3 totals 12 residues. Here the CDR3 DNA reads TGTGCCAGTAGTATAGGGGGGGAGACCCAGTACTTC. Translated, it gives CASSIGGETQYF.

This chain links TRBV5-6 with TRBJ2-7, with 9 bases that match TRBD1. V was pared by 4 bases and J by 0 bases, with 8 bases of the junction left unmatched. The CDR3 spans 16 residues. Germline CDR1 is SGHDT and CDR2 is YYEEEE. The CDR3 DNA reads TGTGCCAGCAGCCCCGACAGGGGGATGAACTCCTACGAGCAGTACTTC. The encoded protein is CASSPDRGMNSYEQYF.

The V gene is TRBV6-1, the J gene TRBJ1-5; D perhaps matches TRBD1 (5 bases). Germline values: CDR1 MNHNS, CDR2 SASEGT. The CDR3 is 14 residues long. The V end was cut by 10 bases, the J end by 1 base, with 14 bases between. In DNA form, the CDR3 reads TGTGCCACCTTAACAGGCGTAAGCAATCAGCCCCAGCATTTT. It encodes CATLTGVSNQPQHF.

The genes are TRBV2 and TRBJ2-1, with TRBD2 as a possible D gene (6 bases). Germline CDR1 and CDR2: SNHLY and FYNNEI. This CDR3 has 15 amino acids. V lost 6 bases and J 2 bases, leaving 14 bases between the germline ends. DNA of the CDR3: TGTGCCAGCAGCGCTGGACCGGGGGCCTACAATGAGCAGTTCTTC. This translates into CASSAGPGAYNEQFF.

This clone occurred a few times. This chain links TRBV7-3 with TRBJ1-1, with a tentative D call TRBD1 (6 bases). Germline CDR1 and CDR2: SGHTA and FQGTGA. The CDR3 runs to 15 residues. Trimming shortened V by 2 bases and J by 4 bases, and 14 bases separated the two germline ends. CDR3 in DNA: TGTGCCAGCAGCTTACGGGGGGCTGGAAGCACTGAAGCTTTCTTT. As protein: CASSLRGAGSTEAFF.

The chain employs TRBV19 and TRBJ2-7, with TRBD1 identical over 7 bases. The CDR3 is made up of 16 amino acids. The ends lost 9 bases at V and 4 bases at J; junction bases unmatched: 18. The germline V gene has CDR1 LNHDA and CDR2 SQIVND (reference sequence). The CDR3: CASSPKTGTAHYEQYF. CDR3 in DNA: TGTGCCAGCTCTCCCAAAACCGGGACAGCCCATTACGAGCAGTACTTC.

This chain joins TRBV6-5 and TRBJ2-7; D unresolved. CDR1 MNHEY and CDR2 SVGAGI come from the germline V gene. The CDR3 has 13 amino acids. Trimming took 5 bases from V and 2 from J, leaving 10 bases between them. This CDR3 reads CASSRTETYEQYF. In DNA form, the CDR3 reads TGTGCCAGCAGTAGGACCGAAACCTACGAGCAGTACTTC.

The chain links TRBV9 to TRBJ1-6, with TRBD1 matching over 8 bases. V shed 3 bases, J shed 8 bases, and the junction held 4 bases outside the gene matches. Per the germline V gene, CDR1 is SGDLS and CDR2 is YYNGEE. This CDR3 is built from 14 residues. This CDR3 is CASSGSTGDSPLHF. For the CDR3, the DNA is TGTGCCAGCAGCGGATCGACAGGGGATTCACCCCTCCACTTT.

The gene calls are TRBV9 and TRBJ1-5; maybe TRBD1 (5 bases). This CDR3 has 15 residues. V was shortened by 0 bases and J by 0 bases, with 7 bases between the two germline ends. Per the germline V gene, CDR1 is SGDLS and CDR2 is YYNGEE. The CDR3 nucleotides are TGTGCCAGCAGCGTAGGAGGGGATAGCAATCAGCCCCAGCATTTT. Its protein is CASSVGGDSNQPQHF.

CDR3 loop: CASSPFDRSEQYF. The DNA of the CDR3 is TGTGCCAGCTCACCATTCGACAGGTCGGAGCAGTACTTC. The V call is TRBV18, the J call TRBJ2-7, with D possibly TRBD1 on 6 matching bases. The germline V gene has CDR1 KGHSH and CDR2 LQKENI. Trimming took off 2 bases at V and 7 bases at J, with 12 bases between the two ends. The CDR3 extends over 13 amino acids. Based on the CDR3 plus reference TRBV18 and TRBJ2-7, the full variable domain is NAGVMQNPRHLVRRRGQEARLRCSPMKGHSHVYWYRQLPEEGLKFMVYLQKENIIDESGMPKERFSAEFPKEGPSILRIQQVVRGDSAAYFCASSPFDRSEQYFGPGTRLTVT.

The chain is built from TRBV27 and TRBJ2-7, with D perhaps matching TRBD1 (6 bases). Trimming shortened V by 2 bases and J by 2 bases, and 16 bases separated the two germline ends. Germline values: CDR1 MNHEY, CDR2 SMNVEV (reference sequence). The CDR3 runs 16 residues. CDR3 residues: CASSLLGQKTAYEQYF. The CDR3 DNA reads as TGTGCCAGCAGTTTACTTGGACAGAAAACAGCCTACGAGCAGTACTTC.

The chain uses TRBV19 and TRBJ1-1, with 10 bases lining up with TRBD1. The length of the CDR3 is 16 residues. Germline V gene data show CDR1 as LNHDA and CDR2 as SQIVND (reference sequence). The V and J ends lost 6 bases and 1 base, in that order; junction bases with no gene match: 8. The CDR3 DNA follows: TGTGCCAGTAGCCCCGGACAGGGGGAGACGAACACTGAAGCTTTCTTT. This encodes CASSPGQGETNTEAFF.

V and J are TRBV4-3 and TRBJ1-2, with D unclear. The CDR3 loop spans 15 amino acids. Germline V lookup: CDR1 LGHNA, CDR2 YSLEER. V was trimmed by 1 base and J by 5 bases, leaving 14 bases between them. CDR3 loop: CASSQVAGSSYGYTF. For the CDR3, the DNA is TGCGCCAGCAGCCAAGTTGCGGGGTCCTCGTATGGCTACACCTTC.

This clone was recorded once. The V call is TRBV5-1, the J call TRBJ1-1, with TRBD1 matching 9 bases. This CDR3 is 14 amino acids long. Germline trimming cut 4 bases from V and 1 base from J; bases unmatched to any gene: 2. Germline V gene sequence: CDR1 SGHRS, CDR2 YFSETQ. CDR3 region: CASSKGQGNTEAFF. The CDR3 nucleotides read TGCGCCAGCAGCAAGGGACAGGGGAACACTGAAGCTTTCTTT.

The rearrangement links TRBV5-1 to TRBJ2-3, with 7 bases lining up with TRBD2. The J segment lost 7 bases and the V segment lost 0 bases, leaving 5 bases of the junction unmatched. The length of the CDR3 is 14 residues. Germline V gene sequence: CDR1 SGHRS, CDR2 YFSETQ. The CDR3 sequence: CASSLGTRPNTQYF. The CDR3 nucleotides are TGCGCCAGCAGCTTGGGGACTAGACCGAATACGCAGTATTTT.

The J gene is TRBJ1-1, the V gene TRBV7-9; D gene ambiguous. The germline gives CDR1 SEHNR, CDR2 FQNEAQ (reference sequence). V was clipped by 2 bases and J by 0 bases, with 7 bases between them. The CDR3 is made up of 14 amino acids. The CDR3 here is CASSLTGMNTEAFF. The CDR3 nucleotides read TGTGCCAGCAGCTTAACTGGTATGAACACTGAAGCTTTCTTT.

The chain has TRBV7-9 and TRBJ2-5, with 8 bases matching TRBD2. The CDR3 extends over 15 amino acids. CDR1 is SEHNR, CDR2 FQNEAQ, per germline (reference sequence). Losses at the gene ends were 4 bases for V and 0 bases for J; bases not matched to a gene: 4. CDR3 DNA sequence: TGTGCCAGCAGCTCTAGCGGGTCTTACCAAGAGACCCAGTACTTC. This translates into CASSSSGSYQETQYF.